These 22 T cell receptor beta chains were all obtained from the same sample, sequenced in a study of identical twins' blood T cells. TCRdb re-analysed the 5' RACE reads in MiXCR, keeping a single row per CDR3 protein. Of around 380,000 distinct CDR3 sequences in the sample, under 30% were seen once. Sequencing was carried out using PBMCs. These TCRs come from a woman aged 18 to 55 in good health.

The CDR3 loop is CASSFGHYGYTF. CDR3 nucleotide sequence: TGTGCCAGCAGCTTCGGGCACTATGGCTACACCTTC. This chain uses TRBV7-2 with TRBJ1-2; D is ambiguous. The germline V and J ends were trimmed by 3 bases and 3 bases, with 5 bases remaining between them. This CDR3 comprises 12 residues. Germline V gene data show CDR1 as SGHTA and CDR2 as FQGNSA.

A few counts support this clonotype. The CDR3 sequence: CASSSRLVASYEQYF. The CDR3, as DNA: TGTGCCAGCAGTTCCCGGCTGGTGGCATCCTACGAGCAGTACTTC. The chain couples TRBV7-9 to TRBJ2-7; D ambiguous. The germline CDR1 and CDR2 sequences are SEHNR and FQNEAQ (reference sequence). This CDR3 has 15 amino acids. V was clipped by 6 bases and J by 1 base, with 16 bases between them.

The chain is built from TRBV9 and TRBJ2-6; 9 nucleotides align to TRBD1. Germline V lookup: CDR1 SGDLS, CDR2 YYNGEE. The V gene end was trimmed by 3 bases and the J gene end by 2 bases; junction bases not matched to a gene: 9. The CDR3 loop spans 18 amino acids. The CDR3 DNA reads TGTGCCAGCAGCGAGGGGAGGGACAGGGCTACTGGGGCCAACGTCCTGACTTTC. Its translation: CASSEGRDRATGANVLTF.

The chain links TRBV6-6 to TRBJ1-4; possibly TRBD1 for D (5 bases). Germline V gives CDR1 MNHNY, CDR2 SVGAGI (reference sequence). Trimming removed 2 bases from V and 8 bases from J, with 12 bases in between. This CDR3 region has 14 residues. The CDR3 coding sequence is TGTGCCAGCAGTTACCGACAGCTAAGCGAAAAACTGTTTTTT. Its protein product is CASSYRQLSEKLFF.

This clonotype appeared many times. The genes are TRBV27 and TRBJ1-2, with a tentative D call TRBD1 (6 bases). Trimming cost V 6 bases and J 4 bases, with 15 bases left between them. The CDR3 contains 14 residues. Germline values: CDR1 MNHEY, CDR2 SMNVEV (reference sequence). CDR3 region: CASSDIQGRYGYTF. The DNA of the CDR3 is TGTGCCAGCAGCGACATACAGGGACGCTATGGCTACACCTTC.

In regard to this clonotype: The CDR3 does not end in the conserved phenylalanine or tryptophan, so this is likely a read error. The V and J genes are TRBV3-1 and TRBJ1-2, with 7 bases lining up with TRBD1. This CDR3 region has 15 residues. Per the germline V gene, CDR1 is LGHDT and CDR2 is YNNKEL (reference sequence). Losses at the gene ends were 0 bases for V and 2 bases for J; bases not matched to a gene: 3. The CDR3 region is CASSQEGGSNYGYTL. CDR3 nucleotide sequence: TGTGCCAGCAGCCAAGAAGGGGGCTCCAACTATGGCTACACCCTC.

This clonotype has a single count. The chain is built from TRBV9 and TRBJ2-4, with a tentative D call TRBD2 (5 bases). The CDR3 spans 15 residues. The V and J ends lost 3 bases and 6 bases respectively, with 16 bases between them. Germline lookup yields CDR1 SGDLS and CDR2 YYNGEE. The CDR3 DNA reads TGTGCCAGCAGCGCCCAAGGCTCTGCGGGAAACATTCAGTACTTC. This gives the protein CASSAQGSAGNIQYF.

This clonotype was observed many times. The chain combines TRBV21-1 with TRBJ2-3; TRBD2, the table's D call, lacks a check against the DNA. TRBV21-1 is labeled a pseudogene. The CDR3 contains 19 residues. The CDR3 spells CASSKWLAGVRRSSDTQYF. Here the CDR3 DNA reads TGTGCCAGCAGCAAGTGGCTAGCGGGGGTCCGAAGGTCGTCAGATACGCAGTATTTT.

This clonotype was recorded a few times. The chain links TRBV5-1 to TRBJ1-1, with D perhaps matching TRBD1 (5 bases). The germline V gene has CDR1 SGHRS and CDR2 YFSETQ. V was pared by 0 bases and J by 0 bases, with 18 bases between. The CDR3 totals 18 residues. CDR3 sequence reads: CASSLGQGDMLMNTEAFF. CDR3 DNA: TGCGCCAGCAGCTTGGGGCAGGGCGATATGTTAATGAACACTGAAGCTTTCTTT.

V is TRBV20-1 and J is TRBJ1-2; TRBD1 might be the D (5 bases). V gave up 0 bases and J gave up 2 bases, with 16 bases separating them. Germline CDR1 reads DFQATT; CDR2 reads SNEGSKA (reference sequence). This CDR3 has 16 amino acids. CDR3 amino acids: CSARDQGRVSNYGYTF. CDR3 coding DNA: TGCAGTGCTAGAGATCAGGGAAGGGTTTCAAACTATGGCTACACCTTC.

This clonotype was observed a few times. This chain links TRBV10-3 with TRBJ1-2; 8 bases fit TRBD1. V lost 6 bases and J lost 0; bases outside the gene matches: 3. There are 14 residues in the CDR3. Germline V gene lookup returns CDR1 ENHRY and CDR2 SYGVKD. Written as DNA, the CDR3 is TGTGCCATCAGGCAGGGGGCTTCTAACTATGGCTACACCTTC. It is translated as CAIRQGASNYGYTF.

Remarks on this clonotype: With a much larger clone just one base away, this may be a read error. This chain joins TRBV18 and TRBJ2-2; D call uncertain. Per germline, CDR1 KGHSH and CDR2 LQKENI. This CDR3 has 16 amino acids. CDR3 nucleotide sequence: TGTGCCAGCTCACCACCGAATCGCCCGAACACCGAGGAGCTGTTTTTT. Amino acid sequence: CASSPPNRPNTEELFF.

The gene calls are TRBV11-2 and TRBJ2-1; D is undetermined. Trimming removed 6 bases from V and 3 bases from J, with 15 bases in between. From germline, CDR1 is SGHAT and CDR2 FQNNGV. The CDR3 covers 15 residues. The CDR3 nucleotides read TGTGCCAGCAGTCACTACCCGACGTACTACAATGAGCAGTTCTTC. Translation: CASSHYPTYYNEQFF. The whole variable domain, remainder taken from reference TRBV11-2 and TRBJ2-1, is EAGVAQSPRYKIIEKRQSVAFWCNPISGHATLYWYQQILGQGPKLLIQFQNNGVVDDSQLPKDRFSAERLKGVDSTLKIQPAKLEDSAVYLCASSHYPTYYNEQFFGPGTRLTVL.

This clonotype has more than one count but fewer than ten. Here the CDR3 reads CASSHASTEALHF. The CDR3 bases are TGTGCCAGCAGCCACGCGTCGACGGAGGCCCTCCACTTT. This sequence joins TRBV14 and TRBJ1-6; D call uncertain. Trimming stripped 3 bases from V and 14 bases from J, with 14 bases between. This CDR3 has 13 residues. Per germline, CDR1 SGHDN and CDR2 FVKESK.

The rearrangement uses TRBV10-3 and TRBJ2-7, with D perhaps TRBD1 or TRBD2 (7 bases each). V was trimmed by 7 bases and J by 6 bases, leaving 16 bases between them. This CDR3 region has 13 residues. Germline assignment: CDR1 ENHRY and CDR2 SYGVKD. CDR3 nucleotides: TGTGCCATCAACCCAACAGGGGAGGGCGAGCAGTACTTC. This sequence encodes CAINPTGEGEQYF.

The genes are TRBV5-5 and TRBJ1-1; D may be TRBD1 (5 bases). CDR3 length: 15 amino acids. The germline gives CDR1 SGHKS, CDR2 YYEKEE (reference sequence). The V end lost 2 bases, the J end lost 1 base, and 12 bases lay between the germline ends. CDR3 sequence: CASSFLQGSNTEAFF. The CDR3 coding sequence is TGTGCCAGCAGCTTCCTCCAGGGATCGAACACTGAAGCTTTCTTT.

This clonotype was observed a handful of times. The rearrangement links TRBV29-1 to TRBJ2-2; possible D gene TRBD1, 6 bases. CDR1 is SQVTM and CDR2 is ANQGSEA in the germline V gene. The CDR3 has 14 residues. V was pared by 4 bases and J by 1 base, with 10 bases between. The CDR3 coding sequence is TGCAGCGTTGGCGGACAGCTGAACACCGGGGAGCTGTTTTTT. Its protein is CSVGGQLNTGELFF.

For the CDR3, the DNA is TGCAGCGTTGCTTCAGGGGTCTACAATGAGCAGTTCTTC. The encoded protein is CSVASGVYNEQFF. The chain carries TRBV29-1 and TRBJ2-1; TRBD1 might be the D (6 bases). Germline V gene sequence: CDR1 SQVTM, CDR2 ANQGSEA. CDR3 length: 13 residues. V lost 4 bases and J 3 bases, leaving 10 bases between the germline ends.

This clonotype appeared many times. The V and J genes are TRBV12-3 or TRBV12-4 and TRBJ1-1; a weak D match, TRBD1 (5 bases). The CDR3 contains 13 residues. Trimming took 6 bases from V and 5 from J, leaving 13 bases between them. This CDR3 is CASSFGGSTEAFF. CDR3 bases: TGTGCCAGCAGCTTCGGGGGTTCAACTGAAGCTTTCTTT.

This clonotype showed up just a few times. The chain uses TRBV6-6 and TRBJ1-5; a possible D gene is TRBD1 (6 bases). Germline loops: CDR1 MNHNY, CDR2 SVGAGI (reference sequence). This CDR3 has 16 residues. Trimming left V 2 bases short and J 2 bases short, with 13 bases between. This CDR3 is CASSYPRGLGNQPQHF. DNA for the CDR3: TGTGCCAGCAGTTACCCCAGGGGCTTGGGCAATCAGCCCCAGCATTTT.

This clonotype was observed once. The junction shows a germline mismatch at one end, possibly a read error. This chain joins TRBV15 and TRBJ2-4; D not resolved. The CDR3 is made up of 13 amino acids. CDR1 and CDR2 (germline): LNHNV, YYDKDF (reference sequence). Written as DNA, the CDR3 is TGTGCCACCAGCGAGTGGGATATTGACATTCATTACTTC. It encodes CATSEWDIDIHYF.

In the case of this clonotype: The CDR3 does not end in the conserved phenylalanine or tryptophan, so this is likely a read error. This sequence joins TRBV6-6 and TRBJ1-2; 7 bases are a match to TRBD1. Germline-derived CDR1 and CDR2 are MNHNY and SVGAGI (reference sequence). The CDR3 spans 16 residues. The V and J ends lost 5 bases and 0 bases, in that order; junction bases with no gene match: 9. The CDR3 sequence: CASSLTPGTANYGYTL. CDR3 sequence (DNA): TGTGCCAGCAGTCTAACCCCCGGGACAGCTAACTATGGCTACACCCTC.